The 25 T cell receptor beta chains reported below all come from one sample, sequenced in a study of blood T cell repertoires in COVID-19. Assay: immunoSEQ multiplex PCR; the TCRdb copy retains only in-frame clones and omits some. The profile covers roughly 100,000 clones, with 85% to 90% appearing a single time and around 3.5% taken by the ten largest. The sample was peripheral blood. The receptors here all came from a human donor in a cohort sampled during active COVID-19.

CDR3 sequence: CASRRGPLEQYF. CDR3 sequence (DNA): TGTGCCAGCAGAAGAGGGCCCCTCGAGCAGTACTTC. The chain is built from TRBV11-2 and TRBJ2-7; possible D gene TRBD2, 5 bases. V lost 6 bases and J lost 6, with 12 bases in between. The CDR3 totals 12 residues. Germline-derived CDR1 and CDR2 are SGHAT and FQNNGV.

V is TRBV6-5 and J is TRBJ2-7, with 9 positions matching TRBD1. The CDR3 covers 15 residues. Germline V gene lookup returns CDR1 MNHEY and CDR2 SVGAGI. V trimming: 6 bases; J trimming: 10 bases; junction bases outside the gene matches: 16. CDR3: CASSPGTGRDERQYF. CDR3 DNA sequence: TGTGCCAGCAGCCCCGGGACAGGGAGAGACGAGCGTCAGTACTTC.

The chain uses TRBV7-2 and TRBJ2-4; D not resolved. V was cut by 2 bases and J by 2 bases, with 7 bases left in between. This CDR3 has 14 amino acids. CDR1 is SGHTA, CDR2 FQGNSA, per germline. The CDR3: CASSLQSTKNIQYF. The CDR3 bases are TGTGCCAGCAGCTTACAGTCAACCAAAAACATTCAGTACTTC.

The DNA of the CDR3 is TGTGCCAGCAGCTCGGGACTAGCGGGATTCTACAATGAGCAGTTCTTC. As protein: CASSSGLAGFYNEQFF. The chain employs TRBV7-2 and TRBJ2-1, with TRBD2 matching 13 bases. Germline V gives CDR1 SGHTA, CDR2 FQGNSA. The CDR3 runs 16 residues. Germline trimming cut 4 bases from V and 3 bases from J; bases unmatched to any gene: 3.

J is TRBJ1-2 and V is TRBV29-1, with a possible D match to TRBD1 (6 bases). The CDR3 runs 13 residues. CDR1 is SQVTM and CDR2 is ANQGSEA in the germline V gene. V lost 1 base to trimming and J lost 9 bases, with 15 bases between them. CDR3 region: CSVEGRTVMRYTF. DNA for the CDR3: TGCAGCGTTGAAGGCCGGACAGTCATGCGCTACACCTTC.

The chain carries TRBV19 and TRBJ2-2; 8 bases line up with TRBD2. Germline loops: CDR1 LNHDA, CDR2 SQIVND (reference sequence). This CDR3 contains 15 residues. With 7 bases clipped from V and 4 bases from J, the junction kept 8 bases outside the gene matches. The CDR3 reads CASKWSRGGTGELFF. The DNA for the CDR3 is TGTGCCAGTAAATGGTCCCGGGGGGGCACCGGGGAGCTGTTTTTT.

This chain links TRBV18 with TRBJ1-1; 9 bases are a match to TRBD1. V was pared by 2 bases and J by 0 bases, with 4 bases of the junction left unmatched. The CDR3 loop spans 16 amino acids. The germline CDR1 and CDR2 sequences are KGHSH and LQKENI. CDR3 nucleotide sequence: TGTGCCAGCTCACCAGCAGGGACAGGGATGAACACTGAAGCTTTCTTT. Amino acid sequence: CASSPAGTGMNTEAFF.

The rearrangement uses TRBV28 and TRBJ2-2; 10 bases align to TRBD2. This CDR3 is 17 amino acids long. Germline lookup yields CDR1 MDHEN and CDR2 SYDVKM. V trimming: 2 bases; J trimming: 3 bases; junction bases outside the gene matches: 6. As DNA, the CDR3 is TGTGCCAGCAGTTTAAATGGACTAGCGGAACACACCGGGGAGCTGTTTTTT. Amino acid sequence: CASSLNGLAEHTGELFF.

This sequence joins TRBV5-4 and TRBJ1-2; 12 nucleotides match TRBD1. Germline V CDR1 and CDR2: SGHNT, YYREEE (reference sequence). J lost 12 bases, V lost 3 bases, and 12 bases had no gene match. The CDR3 extends over 15 amino acids. CDR3 loop: CASSWDRGRSGVDTF. The CDR3 bases are TGTGCCAGCAGCTGGGACAGGGGGCGCAGTGGAGTTGACACCTTC. Together with reference TRBV5-4 and TRBJ1-2, the CDR3 gives the full variable domain: ETGVTQSPTHLIKTRGQQVTLRCSSQSGHNTVSWYQQALGQGPQFIFQYYREEENGRGNFPPRFSGLQFPNYSSELNVNALELDDSALYLCASSWDRGRSGVDTFGSGTRLTVV.

V gene TRBV5-4 combines with J gene TRBJ1-6; 10 nucleotides line up with TRBD1. Trimming cost V 4 bases and J 1 base; bases outside gene matches: 5. Germline V lookup: CDR1 SGHNT, CDR2 YYREEE (reference sequence). CDR3 size: 17 residues. In nucleotides, the CDR3 is TGTGCCAGCAGCCTTGGGGGACAGGGGTCCTATAATTCACCCCTCCACTTT. This sequence encodes CASSLGGQGSYNSPLHF.

This chain connects TRBV11-2 to TRBJ1-1; no definite D call. Germline V gene sequence: CDR1 SGHAT, CDR2 FQNNGV. V was pared by 4 bases and J by 0 bases, with 6 bases between. CDR3 length equals 13 residues. The CDR3 loop reads CASSYILNTEAFF. In DNA form, the CDR3 reads TGTGCCAGCAGCTATATATTGAACACTGAAGCTTTCTTT.

This chain links TRBV5-6 with TRBJ2-3, with TRBD1 as a possible D gene (6 bases). Germline-derived CDR1 and CDR2 are SGHDT and YYEEEE. Between the trimmed V and J ends, which lost 5 bases and 4 bases, there was a span of 17 bases. The CDR3 is 15 residues long. The CDR3 region is CASRLPDSSPDTQYF. Here the CDR3 DNA reads TGTGCCAGCAGACTTCCGGACAGTTCGCCAGATACGCAGTATTTT.

This chain uses TRBV5-6 with TRBJ2-7; no reliable D call. In germline, CDR1 is SGHDT, CDR2 YYEEEE. V lost 0 bases and J 3 bases, leaving 7 bases between the germline ends. There are 13 residues in the CDR3. The DNA for the CDR3 is TGTGCCAGCAGCTTGGGACTGAACTACGAGCAGTACTTC. This sequence encodes CASSLGLNYEQYF. Drawing the rest from reference TRBV5-6 and TRBJ2-7, the complete variable domain is DAGVTQSPTHLIKTRGQQVTLRCSPKSGHDTVSWYQQALGQGPQFIFQYYEEEERQRGNFPDRFSGHQFPNYSSELNVNALLLGDSALYLCASSLGLNYEQYFGPGTRLTVT.

This chain connects TRBV10-3 to TRBJ1-2, with D uncertain. The CDR3 spans 15 residues. V was pared by 3 bases and J by 8 bases, with 19 bases between. CDR1 and CDR2 (germline): ENHRY, SYGVKD. CDR3 protein: CAISEVAGGGYGYTF. The CDR3 nucleotides are TGTGCCATCAGTGAAGTGGCAGGTGGAGGCTACGGCTACACCTTC.

V usage is TRBV5-1 and J usage is TRBJ2-1; D gene ambiguous. CDR3 length: 13 residues. Trimming left V 4 bases short and J 5 bases short, with 10 bases between. Germline V gene lookup returns CDR1 SGHRS and CDR2 YFSETQ. CDR3 nucleotide sequence: TGCGCCAGCAGCCACGGGTCAAACAATGAGCAGTTCTTC. Protein product: CASSHGSNNEQFF.

This chain uses TRBV5-1 with TRBJ2-7, with D possibly matching TRBD2 (5 bases). Germline loops: CDR1 SGHRS, CDR2 YFSETQ. The CDR3 extends over 15 amino acids. The V gene lost 1 base and the J gene lost 5 bases, with 16 bases spanning the gap. The CDR3 DNA reads as TGCGCCAGCAGCTTGCAACTAGGAGAAGGTCACGAGCAGTACTTC. It translates to CASSLQLGEGHEQYF.

This chain's CDR3 is CASSSRTGGVWETQYF. Here the CDR3 DNA reads TGTGCCAGCAGCTCACGGACAGGGGGGGTTTGGGAGACCCAGTACTTC. V is TRBV9 and J is TRBJ2-5; 10 bases line up with TRBD1. The CDR3 has 16 amino acids. The J segment lost 5 bases and the V segment lost 4 bases, leaving 11 bases of the junction unmatched. The V gene's germline CDR1 is SGDLS and CDR2 YYNGEE.

V gene TRBV28 combines with J gene TRBJ2-7; 8 bases are shared with TRBD2. CDR1 and CDR2 from the germline V gene are MDHEN and SYDVKM. The CDR3 extends over 15 amino acids. The trim removed 4 bases at V and 7 bases at J, leaving 12 bases unmatched. CDR3 nucleotides: TGTGCCAGCAGTTCACTAAGCGGGAGCAAGTTTGAGCAGTACTTC. Translating gives CASSSLSGSKFEQYF. The full variable domain, in which reference TRBV28 and TRBJ2-7 provide the parts outside the CDR3, is DVKVTQSSRYLVKRTGEKVFLECVQDMDHENMFWYRQDPGLGLRLIYFSYDVKMKEKGDIPEGYSVSREKKERFSLILESASTNQTSMYLCASSSLSGSKFEQYFGPGTRLTVT.

CDR3 loop: CASSIDSRGGNQPQHF. CDR3 DNA: TGTGCCAGTAGTATAGATAGCAGGGGTGGCAATCAGCCCCAGCATTTT. V is TRBV19 and J is TRBJ1-5; possibly TRBD1 for D (6 bases). The CDR3 has 16 amino acids. V lost 0 bases and J lost 2, with 11 bases in between. CDR1 is LNHDA and CDR2 is SQIVND in the germline V gene (reference sequence). The full variable domain, rest sourced from reference TRBV19 and TRBJ1-5, is DGGITQSPKYLFRKEGQNVTLSCEQNLNHDAMYWYRQDPGQGLRLIYYSQIVNDFQKGDIAEGYSVSREKKESFPLTVTSAQKNPTAFYLCASSIDSRGGNQPQHFGDGTRLSIL.

This sequence joins TRBV7-3 and TRBJ2-1; TRBD2 matches at 10 bases. V gave up 5 bases and J gave up 5 bases; unmatched junction bases: 6. Germline lookup yields CDR1 SGHTA and CDR2 FQGTGA. This CDR3 comprises 15 residues. CDR3: CASSPLAGEHNEQFF. The CDR3 region has the DNA TGTGCCAGCAGCCCCCTAGCGGGGGAACACAATGAGCAGTTCTTC.

The genes are TRBV13 and TRBJ2-7; 9 bases line up with TRBD1. The CDR3 contains 15 residues. Trimming cost V 5 bases and J 4 bases; bases outside gene matches: 9. The germline CDR1 and CDR2 sequences are PRHDT and FYEKMQ (reference sequence). The CDR3 is CASSKTGQGAYEQYF. The CDR3 DNA reads as TGTGCCAGCAGCAAGACGGGACAGGGAGCGTACGAGCAGTACTTC.

This rearrangement joins TRBV7-9 to TRBJ1-2; D ambiguous. Germline V lookup: CDR1 SEHNR, CDR2 FQNEAQ (reference sequence). Trimming removed 5 bases from V and 4 bases from J, with 5 bases in between. CDR3 length: 11 residues. The CDR3 spells CASSRSYGYTF. CDR3 bases: TGTGCCAGCAGCCGGTCCTATGGCTACACCTTC. The complete variable domain, with remaining parts taken from reference TRBV7-9 and TRBJ1-2, reads DTGVSQNPRHKITKRGQNVTFRCDPISEHNRLYWYRQTLGQGPEFLTYFQNEAQLEKSRLLSDRFSAERPKGSFSTLEIQRTEQGDSAMYLCASSRSYGYTFGSGTRLTVV.

This chain joins TRBV18 and TRBJ2-3, with 8 bases aligning to TRBD2. CDR3 length: 16 amino acids. The germline V gene has CDR1 KGHSH and CDR2 LQKENI. V was pared by 3 bases and J by 4 bases, with 9 bases of the junction left unmatched. CDR3 DNA: TGTGCCAGCTCACCCCTTAGCGGGATGGCCGCAGATACGCAGTATTTT. Its protein is CASSPLSGMAADTQYF.

The gene calls are TRBV5-1 and TRBJ2-7; 8 nucleotides line up with TRBD1. The germline CDR1 and CDR2 sequences are SGHRS and YFSETQ. Losses at the gene ends were 1 base for V and 0 bases for J; bases not matched to a gene: 3. The CDR3 has 15 residues. CDR3 nucleotide sequence: TGCGCCAGCAGCTTGATACAGGGGGACTCCTACGAGCAGTACTTC. This encodes CASSLIQGDSYEQYF.

This chain joins TRBV5-4 and TRBJ2-3, with D unclear. Trimming took off 4 bases at V and 1 base at J, with 4 bases between the two ends. Germline assignment: CDR1 SGHNT and CDR2 YYREEE (reference sequence). The CDR3 sequence is 12 residues long. The CDR3 DNA follows: TGTGCCAGCAGCCCCGGCACAGATACGCAGTATTTT. This translates into CASSPGTDTQYF.